Shown below are 18 T cell receptor beta chains from a single sample sequenced in a study of beta chain features in type 1 diabetes. Study-level results: Patients with Type 1 diabetes showed moderately but significantly shorter TCRB CDR3s in all four CD4+ subsets.

These receptors' targets are unknown. Expressed TCRB transcripts were sequenced after all isolated RNA was converted to cDNA. Assay: immunoSEQ multiplex PCR; the TCRdb copy retains only in-frame clones and omits some. Of about 300,000 clones detected, less than 15% appear once; the ten largest clones hold about 0.016%. The specimen sequenced was naive CD4+ T cells from blood. The receptors derive from a woman between 18 and 29 years old with type 1 diabetes.

The gene calls are TRBV7-3 and TRBJ2-5; D not certain. The V end was cut by 2 bases, the J end by 0 bases, with 7 bases between. Germline loops: CDR1 SGHTA, CDR2 FQGTGA. CDR3 length: 14 amino acids. The CDR3 sequence: CASSLLANQETQYF. Here the CDR3 DNA reads TGTGCCAGCAGCTTATTAGCAAACCAAGAGACCCAGTACTTC.

This sequence joins TRBV28 and TRBJ2-5, with TRBD1 identical over 7 bases. The J segment lost 0 bases and the V segment lost 5 bases, leaving 12 bases of the junction unmatched. The CDR3 has 17 residues. Germline V gives CDR1 MDHEN, CDR2 SYDVKM. CDR3 nucleotide sequence: TGTGCCAGCAGTCTAGATCACAGGGGCAGAAACCAAGAGACCCAGTACTTC. Amino acid sequence: CASSLDHRGRNQETQYF.

The table lists this clone with a few counts. The same CDR3 also results from other DNA sequences found in this sample. The chain joins TRBV28 to TRBJ1-2; the D is unclear. The length of the CDR3 is 10 residues. CDR1 MDHEN and CDR2 SYDVKM come from the germline V gene. V was cut by 6 bases and J by 5 bases, with 4 bases left in between. The CDR3, as DNA: TGTGCCAGCAGCCGGTATGGCTACACCTTC. Amino acids: CASSRYGYTF.

This clone was picked up a small number of times. CDR3 nucleotide sequence: TGTGCCAGCAGCTTTCTATTCTTCCCGGGACAAATATCCTACGAGCAGTACGTC. Its translation is CASSFLFFPGQISYEQYV. The rearrangement joins TRBV11-2 to TRBJ2-7; D may be TRBD1 (6 bases). Germline CDR1 reads SGHAT; CDR2 reads FQNNGV. The CDR3 is 18 residues long. V dropped 3 bases and J dropped 1 base, with 22 bases sitting between them.

The rearrangement joins TRBV9 to TRBJ2-1, with 14 bases identical to TRBD2. The J segment lost 2 bases and the V segment lost 0 bases, leaving 13 bases of the junction unmatched. CDR1 and CDR2 (germline): SGDLS, YYNGEE. The CDR3 covers 21 residues. CDR3 residues: CASSVAPGTSGSRGAYNEQFF. The CDR3 DNA sequence: TGTGCCAGCAGCGTAGCCCCAGGGACTAGCGGGAGCCGCGGCGCCTACAATGAGCAGTTCTTC.

CDR3 coding DNA: TGTGCCAGCACCTCCCTCGCTCGAGGGTTAGTCTCCTACAATGAGCAGTTCTTC. This translates into CASTSLARGLVSYNEQFF. The rearrangement joins TRBV7-9 to TRBJ2-1, with D possibly TRBD2 on 5 matching bases. V was cut by 7 bases and J by 0 bases, with 22 bases left in between. This CDR3 region has 18 residues. The germline V gene has CDR1 SEHNR and CDR2 FQNEAQ (reference sequence).

In DNA form, the CDR3 reads TGTGCCAGCAGCGTAGCGGACTACACAGATACGCAGTATTTT. The encoded protein is CASSVADYTDTQYF. V is TRBV9 and J is TRBJ2-3, with a weak D call TRBD2 (6 bases). Trimming removed 0 bases from V and 2 bases from J, with 7 bases in between. The CDR3 contains 14 residues. Germline-derived CDR1 and CDR2 are SGDLS and YYNGEE.

This clone was seen only a few times. The chain carries TRBV25-1 and TRBJ2-3; D ambiguous. CDR1 MGHDK and CDR2 SYGVNS come from the germline V gene. The CDR3 extends over 15 amino acids. Between the trimmed V and J ends, which lost 0 bases and 1 base, there was a span of 8 bases. The CDR3 region is CASSEYGIGTDTQYF. The CDR3 coding sequence is TGTGCCAGCAGTGAATACGGTATCGGCACAGATACGCAGTATTTT.

Written as DNA, the CDR3 is TGTGCCAGCAGCTTCGCGGGAGAAGAGACCCAGTACTTC. It yields the protein CASSFAGEETQYF. The chain couples TRBV7-7 to TRBJ2-5, with 7 bases fitting TRBD2. The junction had 1 base not matched to a gene; V was cut back by 3 bases and J by 3 bases. This CDR3 has 13 amino acids. Germline V CDR1 and CDR2: SSHAT, FNYEAQ (reference sequence).

This clone was found a few times. The V and J genes are TRBV14 and TRBJ2-1, with a tentative D call TRBD2 (5 bases). V shed 1 base and J shed 7 bases, with 11 bases lying between them. This CDR3 spans 14 amino acids. Germline CDR1 reads SGHDN; CDR2 reads FVKESK. CDR3 sequence (DNA): TGTGCCAGCAGCCAAGCTCCTAGCCCGAATGAGCAGTTCTTC. Translation gives CASSQAPSPNEQFF.

This sequence joins TRBV30 and TRBJ2-7; 7 bases fit TRBD1. V dropped 2 bases and J dropped 5; count of bases not matched to a gene: 3. The CDR3 has 12 residues. From germline, CDR1 is GTSNPN and CDR2 SVGIG (reference sequence). The CDR3 DNA sequence: TGTGCCTGGAGTCGACAGGGTAACGAGCAGTACTTC. It codes for CAWSRQGNEQYF.

J is TRBJ2-7 and V is TRBV28; TRBD1 matches at 7 bases. The germline V gene has CDR1 MDHEN and CDR2 SYDVKM. V gave up 6 bases and J gave up 0 bases; unmatched junction bases: 8. The CDR3 has 15 residues. CDR3 sequence: CASSPSGQFSYEQYF. CDR3 in DNA: TGTGCCAGCAGCCCTTCGGGACAGTTCTCCTACGAGCAGTACTTC.

This clone occurred once. V gene TRBV9 combines with J gene TRBJ2-7; a possible D gene is TRBD1 (6 bases). Trimming took 5 bases from V and 2 from J, leaving 17 bases between them. The length of the CDR3 is 15 residues. CDR1 is SGDLS and CDR2 is YYNGEE in the germline V gene. The CDR3 sequence is CASSPSPTGTYEQYF. The CDR3 nucleotides are TGTGCCAGCAGTCCTTCTCCGACAGGAACCTACGAGCAGTACTTC.

The chain joins TRBV30 to TRBJ2-5; 9 positions agree with TRBD2. The CDR3 is 16 amino acids. The germline V gene encodes CDR1 GTSNPN and CDR2 SVGIG (reference sequence). The V and J ends lost 2 bases and 1 base, in that order; junction bases with no gene match: 8. This CDR3 is CAWSPWLTSGQETQYF. CDR3 coding DNA: TGTGCCTGGAGTCCTTGGTTGACTAGCGGCCAAGAGACCCAGTACTTC.

The J gene is TRBJ1-4, the V gene TRBV28, with 8 bases fitting TRBD1. The CDR3 loop spans 16 amino acids. Trimming removed 3 bases from V and 3 bases from J; junction bases left unmatched: 6. The germline CDR1 and CDR2 sequences are MDHEN and SYDVKM. DNA for the CDR3: TGTGCCAGCAGTTTGCATGACAGGGGAGCTAATGAAAAACTGTTTTTT. This translates into CASSLHDRGANEKLFF.

This clone showed up just a few times. The chain employs TRBV5-6 and TRBJ1-2, with D unresolved. The germline gives CDR1 SGHDT, CDR2 YYEEEE. The ends were cut back, 3 bases at V and 3 bases at J, with 12 bases in the middle. The CDR3 extends over 14 amino acids. CDR3 DNA: TGTGCCAGCAGCTGGGCGGGCGTGGACTATGGCTACACCTTC. The encoded protein is CASSWAGVDYGYTF.

In this sample, this clone turned up a few times. The V and J genes are TRBV7-2 and TRBJ2-5, with D maybe TRBD2 (5 bases). This CDR3 comprises 13 residues. V gave up 5 bases and J gave up 1 base, with 8 bases separating them. The germline CDR1 and CDR2 sequences are SGHTA and FQGNSA. DNA for the CDR3: TGTGCCAGCAGCCCGGGGATCCAAGAGACCCAGTACTTC. Residues: CASSPGIQETQYF.

This chain connects TRBV5-1 to TRBJ2-7, with TRBD2 matching over 12 bases. The J segment lost 4 bases and the V segment lost 4 bases, leaving 6 bases of the junction unmatched. This CDR3 spans 15 amino acids. The germline V gene encodes CDR1 SGHRS and CDR2 YFSETQ. CDR3 nucleotide sequence: TGCGCCAGCAGCCCGGGACTAGCGGGCCCTTACGAGCAGTACGTC. It specifies CASSPGLAGPYEQYV.